The 9 T cell receptor beta chains listed next were all sequenced from one sample in a study of T cell repertoires in cytomegalovirus infection (dated by TCRdb to between 2018 and 2020). Reads for this sample came from an Illumina HiSeq 1500. TCRdb itself trimmed the public reads at Q25 with fastp, ran MiXCR and retained productive beta chains. Records with the same CDR3 protein are collapsed into one entry carrying the most frequent genes and DNA. This sample holds 80,000 or so distinct CDR3 sequences; 35% to 50% were observed only once. The top ten hold 80% to 95% of the sample. For these receptors, no antigen is known. The intended sense of this specimen's treatment or condition label: in vitro stimulation with specific CMV peptide epitopes to enrich CMV-specific T cells. The sequencing here drew on CD8+ T cells from cultured PBMCs, taken from culture after CMV antigen stimulation. The receptors originated from a human donor in good health (CMV status not recorded). Some clones in this sample may be carry-over from other donors' samples.

This clonotype appeared many times. This chain links TRBV7-2 with TRBJ1-1; a weak D match, TRBD1 (6 bases). Germline lookup yields CDR1 SGHTA and CDR2 FQGNSA. CDR3 size: 14 residues. V dropped 4 bases and J dropped 4 bases, with 13 bases sitting between them. The chain's CDR3 is CASSSQGIGTEAFF. The CDR3 DNA sequence: TGTGCCAGCAGCTCACAGGGCATCGGCACTGAAGCTTTCTTT. Based on the CDR3 plus reference TRBV7-2 and TRBJ1-1, the full variable domain is GAGVSQSPSNKVTEKGKDVELRCDPISGHTALYWYRQSLGQGLEFLIYFQGNSAPDKSGLPSDRFSAERTGGSVSTLTIQRTQQEDSAVYLCASSSQGIGTEAFFGQGTRLTVV.

CDR3 in amino acids: CASSFSMDNYGYTF. In nucleotides, the CDR3 is TGTGCCAGCAGTTTTTCAATGGATAACTATGGCTACACCTTC. The chain joins TRBV27 to TRBJ1-2; no firm D call. The CDR3 length is 14 residues. Per germline, CDR1 MNHEY and CDR2 SMNVEV (reference sequence). The ends were cut back, 3 bases at V and 1 base at J, with 9 bases in the middle.

The V and J genes are TRBV7-2 and TRBJ2-1, with D perhaps matching TRBD1 (6 bases). Germline V CDR1 and CDR2: SGHTA, FQGNSA. The CDR3 has 16 residues. Trimming stripped 5 bases from V and 0 bases from J, with 14 bases between. CDR3 sequence reads: CASSLRQASSYNEQFF. The CDR3 nucleotides are TGTGCCAGCAGCCTCAGACAGGCGAGCTCCTACAATGAGCAGTTCTTC.

The genes are TRBV25-1 and TRBJ1-1; D uncertain. Trimming cost V 7 bases and J 5 bases, with 14 bases left between them. The V gene's germline CDR1 is MGHDK and CDR2 SYGVNS. The CDR3 extends over 13 amino acids. The CDR3 sequence is CASTLPGGTEAFF. In DNA, the CDR3 is TGTGCCAGCACCCTCCCCGGTGGAACTGAAGCTTTCTTT.

This chain joins TRBV7-8 and TRBJ2-4; 9 bases line up with TRBD2. The CDR3 totals 16 residues. Germline lookup yields CDR1 SGHVS and CDR2 FQNEAQ. Trimming removed 5 bases from V and 3 bases from J; junction bases left unmatched: 8. The CDR3 region has the DNA TGTGCCAGCAGCCCCAGCGGGGGGCAAGTCAAAAACATTCAGTACTTC. It is translated as CASSPSGGQVKNIQYF.

The chain combines TRBV9 with TRBJ1-1; D not certain. The V and J ends lost 4 bases and 0 bases respectively, with 7 bases between them. The CDR3 consists of 13 residues. Germline loops: CDR1 SGDLS, CDR2 YYNGEE. The CDR3 bases are TGTGCCAGCAGCCCCGGGGTGAACACTGAAGCTTTCTTT. It codes for CASSPGVNTEAFF.

This clonotype was counted a few times. The rearrangement joins TRBV6-1 to TRBJ2-7, with 7 nucleotides matching TRBD1. J gave up 6 bases and V 5 bases, and 10 bases lay outside the gene matches. This CDR3 comprises 14 residues. Germline CDR1 reads MNHNS; CDR2 reads SASEGT. In DNA form, the CDR3 reads TGTGCCAGCAGTCCGATTGCGGCAGGGGGCGAGCAGTACTTC. Translated: CASSPIAAGGEQYF.

The rearrangement joins TRBV29-1 to TRBJ2-3; 8 positions match TRBD2. The junction had 8 bases not matched to a gene; V was cut back by 0 bases and J by 6 bases. The CDR3 length is 15 residues. Germline CDR1 and CDR2: SQVTM and ANQGSEA. The CDR3 region is CSVEDRGGGSDTQYF. The CDR3, as DNA: TGCAGCGTTGAAGATCGCGGCGGGGGGTCCGATACGCAGTATTTT.

The chain recombines TRBV20-1 with TRBJ2-3; 10 bases are shared with TRBD2. V dropped 3 bases and J dropped 9; count of bases not matched to a gene: 12. The CDR3 has 15 amino acids. The germline gives CDR1 DFQATT, CDR2 SNEGSKA (reference sequence). The CDR3 region is CSASRLAGGSGTQYF. The DNA of the CDR3 is TGCAGTGCTAGTCGTTTAGCGGGGGGCTCGGGGACGCAGTATTTT.